Each of the 19 T cell receptor beta chains below was sequenced from the same sample in a study of T cell changes during pregnancy in multiple sclerosis. The data were produced by immunoSEQ multiplex PCR, yet TCRdb's version contains in-frame clones alone and is incomplete. The repertoire consists of tens of thousands of clones, with 90% to 95% occurring once and the leading ten covering approximately 2.2%. The material was peripheral blood, obtained in the third trimester of pregnancy. The origin of the receptors is a female donor with multiple sclerosis, enrolled in a pregnancy study.

The V call is TRBV13, the J call TRBJ2-1; weak D call: TRBD1 (5 bases). The V gene lost 1 base and the J gene lost 9 bases, with 19 bases spanning the gap. This CDR3 spans 16 amino acids. From germline, CDR1 is PRHDT and CDR2 FYEKMQ (reference sequence). CDR3 coding DNA: TGTGCCAGCAGCTTAGAAAGGGGAAGGGCCCAGGGTGAGCAGTTCTTC. Protein: CASSLERGRAQGEQFF.

The chain recombines TRBV9 with TRBJ2-7, with a possible D match to TRBD1 (6 bases). The V end lost 3 bases, the J end lost 0 bases, and 16 bases lay between the germline ends. CDR3 length: 16 residues. Germline CDR1 and CDR2: SGDLS and YYNGEE. CDR3 nucleotide sequence: TGTGCCAGCAGCGACCCTCACGGGACATCCTCCTACGAGCAGTACTTC. Translation gives CASSDPHGTSSYEQYF.

The chain employs TRBV5-1 and TRBJ2-3; D uncertain. The CDR3 has 12 residues. The germline V gene has CDR1 SGHRS and CDR2 YFSETQ. The V end lost 2 bases, the J end lost 4 bases, and 5 bases lay between the germline ends. The CDR3 is CASSLSADTQYF. CDR3 bases: TGCGCCAGCAGCTTAAGCGCAGATACGCAGTATTTT.

The chain joins TRBV29-1 to TRBJ1-5; possibly TRBD1 for D (6 bases). This CDR3 contains 13 residues. Per germline, CDR1 SQVTM and CDR2 ANQGSEA. Trimming removed 3 bases at V and 5 bases at J, with 11 bases between. CDR3 loop: CSVDSGGDQPQHF. In DNA, the CDR3 is TGCAGCGTTGATTCGGGGGGCGATCAGCCCCAGCATTTT.

This clone has just one count. The chain combines TRBV28 with TRBJ2-3; D gene uncertain. The V end lost 1 base, the J end lost 3 bases, and 8 bases lay between the germline ends. The CDR3 has 14 amino acids. Per the germline V gene, CDR1 is MDHEN and CDR2 is SYDVKM. CDR3 in amino acids: CASSLSQATDTQYF. The CDR3 DNA is TGTGCCAGCAGTTTATCCCAGGCGACAGATACGCAGTATTTT.

The chain has TRBV28 and TRBJ1-1, with unresolved D. The CDR3 loop spans 13 amino acids. Germline V gives CDR1 MDHEN, CDR2 SYDVKM. Trimming stripped 7 bases from V and 6 bases from J, with 15 bases between. CDR3 sequence: CASMIEEGAEAFF. In DNA, the CDR3 is TGTGCCAGCATGATCGAGGAAGGCGCTGAAGCTTTCTTT. Full variable domain (remainder filled in from reference TRBV28 and TRBJ1-1): DVKVTQSSRYLVKRTGEKVFLECVQDMDHENMFWYRQDPGLGLRLIYFSYDVKMKEKGDIPEGYSVSREKKERFSLILESASTNQTSMYLCASMIEEGAEAFFGQGTRLTVV.

This rearrangement joins TRBV4-3 to TRBJ2-1; 9 bases are a match to TRBD2. Germline assignment: CDR1 LGHNA and CDR2 YSLEER. The ends lost 0 bases at V and 0 bases at J; junction bases unmatched: 9. The CDR3 covers 19 residues. This CDR3 is CASSQDLGTSSFSYNEQFF. The CDR3 DNA reads as TGCGCCAGCAGCCAAGATCTCGGGACTAGCTCCTTCTCCTACAATGAGCAGTTCTTC.

This clone was observed a single time. The genes are TRBV28 and TRBJ2-2; weak D call: TRBD1 (6 bases). This CDR3 is 17 amino acids long. V was clipped by 3 bases and J by 0 bases, with 14 bases between them. CDR1 and CDR2 from the germline V gene are MDHEN and SYDVKM. CDR3 coding DNA: TGTGCCAGCAGTTTGGTCCGGACAGATGCGAACACCGGGGAGCTGTTTTTT. It is translated as CASSLVRTDANTGELFF.

The V call is TRBV18, the J call TRBJ1-4, with 9 bases aligning to TRBD1. The CDR3 contains 15 residues. CDR1 and CDR2 (germline): KGHSH, LQKENI. The trim removed 3 bases at V and 13 bases at J, leaving 12 bases unmatched. CDR3 coding DNA: TGTGCCAGCTCACCGCGGACAGGGGCCGATTCAGGACTGTTTTTT. This encodes CASSPRTGADSGLFF.

This chain joins TRBV7-6 and TRBJ1-1; 11 bases line up with TRBD1. The CDR3 extends over 15 amino acids. Trimming at V came to 4 bases and at J to 5 bases, leaving 6 bases not matched to a gene. Germline lookup yields CDR1 SGHVS and CDR2 FNYEAQ. The CDR3 DNA is TGTGCCAGCAGCTGGGGACAGGGGGTGTATACTGAAGCTTTCTTT. Translated: CASSWGQGVYTEAFF.

This sequence joins TRBV7-9 and TRBJ2-6, with 9 bases aligning to TRBD1. Germline CDR1 is SEHNR and CDR2 is FQNEAQ (reference sequence). With 5 bases clipped from V and 2 bases from J, the junction kept 10 bases outside the gene matches. The CDR3 sequence is 18 residues long. CDR3 sequence reads: CASSDVPGQGAGANVLTF. For the CDR3, the DNA is TGTGCCAGCAGCGACGTCCCGGGACAGGGCGCTGGGGCCAACGTCCTGACTTTC.

This clone is a singleton in its sample. The chain links TRBV28 to TRBJ2-3, with D perhaps TRBD2 (6 bases). The germline CDR1 and CDR2 sequences are MDHEN and SYDVKM. CDR3 length equals 15 residues. The germline V and J ends were trimmed by 5 bases and 5 bases, with 17 bases remaining between them. Written as DNA, the CDR3 is TGTGCCAGCAGTCTCATCCAGGGACTCCAAGATACGCAGTATTTT. Translation: CASSLIQGLQDTQYF.

CDR3 region: CASSTGGPADEKLFF. Here the CDR3 DNA reads TGTGCCAGCAGTACAGGGGGCCCGGCGGATGAAAAACTGTTTTTT. The chain combines TRBV6-5 with TRBJ1-4; 9 bases are a match to TRBD1. The CDR3 spans 15 residues. V gave up 5 bases and J gave up 6 bases; unmatched junction bases: 7. Germline loops: CDR1 MNHEY, CDR2 SVGAGI.

The V and J genes are TRBV4-1 and TRBJ2-7, with TRBD1 matching 8 bases. Per the germline V gene, CDR1 is MGHRA and CDR2 is YSYEKL. The CDR3 has 16 amino acids. Trimming took 0 bases from V and 0 from J; bases not matched to a gene: 4. CDR3 DNA: TGCGCCAGCAGCCAAGAATCGGACAGGGCCTCCTACGAGCAGTACTTC. Its protein product is CASSQESDRASYEQYF.

The gene calls are TRBV15 and TRBJ2-6; 10 bases map to TRBD1. Germline assignment: CDR1 LNHNV and CDR2 YYDKDF (reference sequence). This CDR3 contains 17 residues. The junction had 6 bases not matched to a gene; V was cut back by 5 bases and J by 2 bases. The chain's CDR3 is CATSLQGTGAGANVLTF. For the CDR3, the DNA is TGTGCCACCAGCCTCCAAGGGACAGGGGCTGGGGCCAACGTCCTGACTTTC.

The CDR3 spells CASSPHAGYSNEQFF. DNA for the CDR3: TGTGCCAGCAGCCCTCACGCGGGATATAGCAATGAGCAGTTCTTC. J is TRBJ2-1 and V is TRBV7-9; TRBD2 might be the D (6 bases). Trimming stripped 5 bases from V and 6 bases from J, with 17 bases between. Per germline, CDR1 SEHNR and CDR2 FQNEAQ (reference sequence). The CDR3 sequence is 15 residues long.

The chain uses TRBV5-4 and TRBJ1-2, with D possibly TRBD1 on 6 matching bases. The CDR3 contains 14 residues. V lost 1 base and J lost 4, with 11 bases in between. The germline V gene encodes CDR1 SGHNT and CDR2 YYREEE (reference sequence). For the CDR3, the DNA is TGTGCCAGCAGCTTGATGGGGGCCGGCTATGGCTACACCTTC. It is translated as CASSLMGAGYGYTF.

The gene calls are TRBV6-1 and TRBJ2-3, with TRBD2 matching over 11 bases. Germline values: CDR1 MNHNS, CDR2 SASEGT. CDR3 size: 16 residues. V was pared by 0 bases and J by 9 bases, with 8 bases of the junction left unmatched. The CDR3 is CASSEAIAGGEDTQYF. The CDR3 region has the DNA TGTGCCAGCAGTGAAGCAATAGCGGGAGGGGAGGACACGCAGTATTTT.

This clone has only one observation. This sequence joins TRBV7-3 and TRBJ1-1; 8 nucleotides line up with TRBD1. The V gene's germline CDR1 is SGHTA and CDR2 FQGTGA. This CDR3 is 14 amino acids long. V shed 4 bases, J shed 2 bases, and the junction held 3 bases outside the gene matches. For the CDR3, the DNA is TGTGCCAGCAGCTCAGGACAGGGTAACACTGAAGCTTTCTTT. Protein sequence: CASSSGQGNTEAFF.